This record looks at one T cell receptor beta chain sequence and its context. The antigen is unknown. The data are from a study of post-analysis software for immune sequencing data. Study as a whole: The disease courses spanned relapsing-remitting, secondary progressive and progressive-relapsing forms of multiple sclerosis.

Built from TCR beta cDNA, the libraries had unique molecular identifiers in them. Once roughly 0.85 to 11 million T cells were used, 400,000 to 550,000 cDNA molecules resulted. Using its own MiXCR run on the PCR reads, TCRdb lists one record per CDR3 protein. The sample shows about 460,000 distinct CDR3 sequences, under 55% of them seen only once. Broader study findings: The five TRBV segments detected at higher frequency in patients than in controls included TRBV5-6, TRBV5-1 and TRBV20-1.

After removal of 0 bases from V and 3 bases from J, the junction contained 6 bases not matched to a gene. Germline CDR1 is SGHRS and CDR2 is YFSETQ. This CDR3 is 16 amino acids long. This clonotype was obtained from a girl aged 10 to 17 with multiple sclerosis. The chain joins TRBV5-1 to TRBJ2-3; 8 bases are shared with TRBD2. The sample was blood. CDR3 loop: CASSLETGGRTDTQYF. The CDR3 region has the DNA TGCGCCAGCAGCTTGGAGACGGGAGGGAGGACAGATACGCAGTATTTT.